This T cell receptor (beta chain) was observed in a study of T cell responses to AZD1222 COVID-19 vaccine. Trimming took 2 bases from V and 6 from J; bases not matched to a gene: 3. The germline CDR1 and CDR2 sequences are SNHLY and FYNNEI. The CDR3 is made up of 14 amino acids. Clones were sequenced by immunoSEQ multiplex PCR, and TCRdb holds only the in-frame ones, with some missing. The sample consists of some 110,000 clones, 85% to 90% of them appearing once. This TCR was sampled from an adult in good health. The material sequenced was peripheral blood, taken on day 0 of AZD1222 vaccination. The genes are TRBV2 and TRBJ2-1, with TRBD2 identical over 8 bases. DNA of the CDR3: TGTGCCAGCAGTGAACGGCGGGGGGTCAATGAGCAGTTCTTC. Translating it yields CASSERRGVNEQFF.